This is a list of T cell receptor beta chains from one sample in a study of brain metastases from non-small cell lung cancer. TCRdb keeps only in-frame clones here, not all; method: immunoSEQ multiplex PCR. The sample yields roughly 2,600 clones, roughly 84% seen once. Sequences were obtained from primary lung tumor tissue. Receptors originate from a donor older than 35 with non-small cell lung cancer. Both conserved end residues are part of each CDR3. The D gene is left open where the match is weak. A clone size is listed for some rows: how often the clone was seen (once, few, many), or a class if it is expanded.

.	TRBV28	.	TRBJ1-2	CASRTLGAGYGYTF	TGTGCCAGCAGGACATTAGGGGCTGGCTATGGCTACACCTTC
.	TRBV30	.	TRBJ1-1	CAWSKTQMGEAFF	TGTGCCTGGAGTAAGACCCAAATGGGTGAAGCTTTCTTT
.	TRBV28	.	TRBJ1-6	CASSFVGPGWDSPLHF	TGTGCCAGCAGTTTTGTCGGACCCGGGTGGGATTCACCCCTCCACTTT
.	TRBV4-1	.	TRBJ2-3	CASSQDTTDTQYF	TGCGCCAGCAGCCAAGATACTACAGATACGCAGTATTTT
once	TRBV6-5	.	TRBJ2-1	CASSYPGYNEQFF	TGTGCCAGCAGTTATCCTGGCTACAATGAGCAGTTCTTC
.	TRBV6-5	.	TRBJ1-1	CASNWIDQKAFF	TGTGCCAGCAACTGGATCGACCAAAAAGCTTTCTTT
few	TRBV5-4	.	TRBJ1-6	CASSSGGGDSPLHF	TGTGCCAGCAGTTCGGGGGGAGGGGATTCACCCCTCCACTTT
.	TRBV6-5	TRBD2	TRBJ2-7	CASTKGLAGVYEQYF	TGTGCCAGCACCAAGGGACTAGCGGGGGTTTACGAGCAGTACTTC
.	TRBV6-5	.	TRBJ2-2	CASRVSNTGELFF	TGTGCCTCCAGGGTGTCTAACACCGGGGAGCTGTTTTTT
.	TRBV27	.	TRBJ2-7	CASSFGSGYEQYF	TGTGCCAGCAGTTTCGGGAGCGGCTACGAGCAGTACTTC
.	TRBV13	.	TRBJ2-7	CASSLRRVGNEQYF	TGTGCCAGCAGCTTACGCAGGGTCGGGAACGAGCAGTACTTC